The 25 T cell receptor beta chains presented below share a single source sample, sequenced in a study of T cell repertoires in cytomegalovirus infection. These TCRs are of unknown antigen specificity. TCRdb re-derived calls from the reads in MiXCR, one entry per CDR3 protein. The sample lists under 150,000 distinct CDR3 sequences, under 30% occurring once. Sequenced material: PBMCs, sequenced either directly or after in vitro stimulation (not recorded which). The receptors were sampled from a human donor in good health (CMV status not recorded). Some clones in this sample may be carry-over from other donors' samples.

The chain combines TRBV28 with TRBJ2-1; D possibly corresponds to TRBD1 (6 bases). The CDR3 length is 17 residues. The germline CDR1 and CDR2 sequences are MDHEN and SYDVKM. Deletions cut 5 bases from V and 9 bases from J, with 26 bases between. DNA for the CDR3: TGTGCCAGCAGTCCAGTGCCCGTCCTTACAGGGTTCGGTGAGCAGTTCTTC. This codes for CASSPVPVLTGFGEQFF.

CDR3 sequence reads: CATSDLQIGETQYF. In DNA, the CDR3 is TGTGCCACCAGTGATTTGCAAATAGGCGAGACCCAGTACTTC. This chain uses TRBV24-1 with TRBJ2-5; no definite D call. Germline CDR1 and CDR2: KGHDR and SFDVKD. Between the trimmed V and J ends, which lost 0 bases and 5 bases, there was a span of 9 bases. The CDR3 is 14 residues long.

This clonotype was found a few times. This chain links TRBV7-2 with TRBJ2-4; 12 bases fit TRBD2. The CDR3 extends over 19 amino acids. Germline V CDR1 and CDR2: SGHTA, FQGNSA. Trimming at V came to 5 bases and at J to 0 bases, leaving 11 bases not matched to a gene. Written as DNA, the CDR3 is TGTGCCAGCAGCCCTTCCGGCGGACTAGCGGGATTAGCCAAAAACATTCAGTACTTC. This codes for CASSPSGGLAGLAKNIQYF.

The chain links TRBV29-1 to TRBJ2-2; D is uncertain. Trimming cost V 0 bases and J 6 bases, with 11 bases left between them. The germline CDR1 and CDR2 sequences are SQVTM and ANQGSEA. This CDR3 region has 14 residues. The CDR3 region has the DNA TGCAGCGTTGAAGATGCGCGTGAGGCCGGGGAGCTGTTTTTT. Protein sequence: CSVEDAREAGELFF.

This clonotype was detected many times. The chain carries TRBV7-2 and TRBJ2-1, with D tentatively TRBD2 (5 bases). Germline lookup yields CDR1 SGHTA and CDR2 FQGNSA. This CDR3 comprises 18 residues. Trimming shortened V by 5 bases and J by 0 bases, and 20 bases separated the two germline ends. CDR3 residues: CASSLTRGRPSSYNEQFF. The DNA for the CDR3 is TGTGCCAGCAGCCTTACCCGGGGTAGGCCCAGCTCCTACAATGAGCAGTTCTTC.

This chain connects TRBV29-1 to TRBJ2-5; weak D call: TRBD1 (6 bases). The germline CDR1 and CDR2 sequences are SQVTM and ANQGSEA. V was trimmed by 3 bases and J by 5 bases, leaving 13 bases between them. The CDR3 has 13 amino acids. CDR3 in DNA: TGCAGCGTTGAGAGGGGGTGGGGTGAGACCCAGTACTTC. Encoded protein: CSVERGWGETQYF.

V is TRBV6-1 and J is TRBJ2-5; 13 nucleotides line up with TRBD2. Per germline, CDR1 MNHNS and CDR2 SASEGT. J was trimmed by 5 bases and V by 8 bases; bases with no gene match: 8. CDR3 length equals 15 residues. CDR3 bases: TGTGCCAGCCAGACTAGCGGGAGGCTGGGGGAGACCCAGTACTTC. Amino acid sequence: CASQTSGRLGETQYF.

The rearrangement links TRBV19 to TRBJ1-5; 9 nucleotides line up with TRBD1. V lost 6 bases to trimming and J lost 6 bases; unmatched junction nucleotides: 6. Per germline, CDR1 LNHDA and CDR2 SQIVND (reference sequence). The CDR3 totals 14 residues. As DNA, the CDR3 is TGTGCCAGTAGAAAACAGGGGGCCATTCAGCCCCAGCATTTT. Amino acid sequence: CASRKQGAIQPQHF.

This chain connects TRBV20-1 to TRBJ1-2; tentatively, D is TRBD1 (6 bases). Trimming shortened V by 3 bases and J by 5 bases, and 16 bases separated the two germline ends. The CDR3 contains 14 residues. CDR1 DFQATT and CDR2 SNEGSKA come from the germline V gene (reference sequence). CDR3 nucleotide sequence: TGCAGTGCTAGTCGAACAGGGACCTCGTATGGCTACACCTTC. Translation: CSASRTGTSYGYTF.

This chain joins TRBV6-5 and TRBJ2-1; D call uncertain. This CDR3 region has 15 residues. Germline V gene data show CDR1 as MNHEY and CDR2 as SVGAGI. Deletions cut 2 bases from V and 9 bases from J, with 17 bases between. The CDR3 nucleotides read TGTGCCAGCAGTTACCAACTTCCATTAAATGGTGAGCAGTTCTTC. This sequence encodes CASSYQLPLNGEQFF.

This clonotype was seen at least ten times. The chain couples TRBV27 to TRBJ2-6, with TRBD2 matching 7 bases. Trimming removed 6 bases from V and 0 bases from J; junction bases left unmatched: 17. Per the germline V gene, CDR1 is MNHEY and CDR2 is SMNVEV (reference sequence). The CDR3 sequence is 20 residues long. The DNA for the CDR3 is TGTGCCAGCAGCTTAACCCAACCGACAGCGGGGAGCTCTGGGGCCAACGTCCTGACTTTC. It codes for CASSLTQPTAGSSGANVLTF.

This clonotype occurred many times. The V call is TRBV7-2, the J call TRBJ2-2; D is ambiguous. The CDR3 covers 16 residues. CDR1 SGHTA and CDR2 FQGNSA come from the germline V gene. V was trimmed by 2 bases and J by 4 bases, leaving 14 bases between them. The CDR3 DNA is TGTGCCAGCAGCTTAAATGTGGGGTCAGCCACCGGGGAGCTGTTTTTT. It codes for CASSLNVGSATGELFF.

This clonotype was detected many times. The V and J genes are TRBV6-1 and TRBJ2-3; tentatively, D is TRBD1 (6 bases). V was trimmed by 7 bases and J by 0 bases, leaving 17 bases between them. Germline V gene sequence: CDR1 MNHNS, CDR2 SASEGT. The CDR3 extends over 16 amino acids. CDR3 amino acids: CASTAFGTSSTDTQYF. Here the CDR3 DNA reads TGTGCCAGCACCGCTTTCGGGACAAGTAGCACAGATACGCAGTATTTT.

The V and J genes are TRBV7-2 and TRBJ2-5, with D perhaps assigned TRBD1 or TRBD2 (5 bases each). Trimming cost V 2 bases and J 5 bases, with 12 bases left between them. Germline V CDR1 and CDR2: SGHTA, FQGNSA. This CDR3 comprises 14 residues. As DNA, the CDR3 is TGTGCCAGCAGCTTAACGGGGCCGGGGGAGACCCAGTACTTC. Residues: CASSLTGPGETQYF. Full variable domain (remainder filled in from reference TRBV7-2 and TRBJ2-5): GAGVSQSPSNKVTEKGKDVELRCDPISGHTALYWYRQSLGQGLEFLIYFQGNSAPDKSGLPSDRFSAERTGGSVSTLTIQRTQQEDSAVYLCASSLTGPGETQYFGPGTRLLVL.

This clonotype was recorded a few times. The chain has TRBV6-5 and TRBJ1-5; D is possibly TRBD1 (5 bases). Germline CDR1 and CDR2: MNHEY and SVGAGI. V shed 4 bases and J shed 2 bases, with 21 bases lying between them. This CDR3 is built from 18 residues. CDR3 DNA: TGTGCCAGCAGTTCTGGGACTGGGTGGGGCAGGGGCAATCAGCCCCAGCATTTT. Protein: CASSSGTGWGRGNQPQHF.

Remarks on this clonotype: This may stem from a read error, because a much larger clone lies one nucleotide away. The chain is built from TRBV7-9 and TRBJ2-7, with D maybe TRBD2 (6 bases). With 4 bases removed from V and 1 base from J, the gap between germline ends came to 17 bases. CDR1 is SEHNR, CDR2 FQNEAQ, per germline (reference sequence). The CDR3 loop spans 16 amino acids. The chain's CDR3 is CASSSPMGSGSYEQYV. CDR3 nucleotide sequence: TGTGCCAGCAGCTCCCCGATGGGTAGCGGATCCTACGAGCAGTACGTC.

This chain joins TRBV6-5 and TRBJ2-1; TRBD2 matches at 14 bases. Germline trimming cut 8 bases from V and 5 bases from J; bases unmatched to any gene: 8. CDR3 size: 16 residues. Germline CDR1 reads MNHEY; CDR2 reads SVGAGI. The DNA for the CDR3 is TGTGCCAGCCGTCTGGGACTAGCGGGAGCTCACAATGAGCAGTTCTTC. Translating gives CASRLGLAGAHNEQFF.

This clonotype was detected ten times or more. This chain links TRBV11-2 with TRBJ2-3, with TRBD2 as a possible D gene (5 bases). V was clipped by 2 bases and J by 2 bases, with 17 bases between them. The CDR3 has 17 residues. Germline CDR1 is SGHAT and CDR2 is FQNNGV. The CDR3 region has the DNA TGTGCCAGCAGCTTAAGCCCGGGGAGTCTACTCACAGATACGCAGTATTTT. The encoded protein is CASSLSPGSLLTDTQYF.

There are a few counts of this clonotype. The V and J genes are TRBV7-8 and TRBJ2-1; D gene unclear. Germline assignment: CDR1 SGHVS and CDR2 FQNEAQ. The CDR3 spans 13 residues. V was shortened by 1 base and J by 4 bases, with 5 bases between the two germline ends. DNA for the CDR3: TGTGCCAGCAGCTTAGATTGGTACAATGAGCAGTTCTTC. This codes for CASSLDWYNEQFF. The variable domain in full, completed from reference TRBV7-8 and TRBJ2-1, reads GAGVSQSPRYKVAKRGQDVALRCDPISGHVSLFWYQQALGQGPEFLTYFQNEAQLDKSGLPSDRFFAERPEGSVSTLKIQRTQQEDSAVYLCASSLDWYNEQFFGPGTRLTVL.

This clonotype was observed once. CDR3 loop: CASSFESRSYEQYF. CDR3 bases: TGTGCCAGCAGTTTTGAGTCCAGGTCCTACGAGCAGTACTTC. The gene calls are TRBV27 and TRBJ2-7; D not certain. This CDR3 region has 14 residues. Trimming removed 3 bases from V and 1 base from J, with 10 bases in between. In germline, CDR1 is MNHEY, CDR2 SMNVEV (reference sequence).

This clonotype turned up a few times. This rearrangement joins TRBV6-2 or TRBV6-3 to TRBJ1-1; possibly TRBD1 for D (6 bases). Per germline, CDR1 MNHEY and CDR2 SVGEGT. CDR3 size: 17 residues. Trimming stripped 2 bases from V and 1 base from J, with 17 bases between. The CDR3 DNA follows: TGTGCCAGCAGTTACCTGCAGGGGCCCCTTCAGAACACTGAAGCTTTCTTT. Translated: CASSYLQGPLQNTEAFF.

This chain joins TRBV12-3 or TRBV12-4 and TRBJ2-7, with 7 bases aligning to TRBD1. V lost 6 bases to trimming and J lost 1 base; unmatched junction nucleotides: 18. The CDR3 has 18 amino acids. CDR3 coding DNA: TGTGCCAGCAGGAGGACAGGTCTGCTAGGGAAGGGGTCCTACGAGCAGTACTTC. It translates to CASRRTGLLGKGSYEQYF.

This clonotype has more than one count but fewer than ten. The chain carries TRBV4-3 and TRBJ2-1; D gene uncertain. This CDR3 is 16 amino acids long. Looked up from germline, CDR1 is LGHNA and CDR2 is YSLEER. Trimming cost V 1 base and J 3 bases, with 13 bases left between them. CDR3 sequence (DNA): TGCGCCAGCAGCCAAGGTTCCATTCCAGGCTACAATGAGCAGTTCTTC. It translates to CASSQGSIPGYNEQFF.

The gene calls are TRBV7-6 and TRBJ2-1; perhaps TRBD1 as D (6 bases). The V end lost 4 bases, the J end lost 8 bases, and 9 bases lay between the germline ends. The CDR3 loop spans 12 amino acids. CDR1 and CDR2 from the germline V gene are SGHVS and FNYEAQ. CDR3 in DNA: TGTGCCAGCAGCTATTACAGGGATGAGCAGTTCTTC. Protein product: CASSYYRDEQFF.

This clonotype occurred a few times. The chain employs TRBV29-1 and TRBJ2-3, with D unclear. V lost 4 bases to trimming and J lost 6 bases, with 11 bases between them. CDR1 and CDR2 (germline): SQVTM, ANQGSEA. The CDR3 spans 12 residues. Here the CDR3 reads CSVVGLGDTQYF. The CDR3 DNA reads TGCAGCGTTGTGGGGTTAGGGGATACGCAGTATTTT.